This TCR beta chain was identified during a study of cytomegalovirus exposure and HLA in healthy donors. Whole-study results and caveats: Later on, analysis showed that most CMV-associated TCR beta chains appeared to be HLA-restricted.

In the case of this clone: The antigen remains unidentified.

The PCR contained 60 Vbeta and 13 Jbeta primers. The assay was immunoSEQ multiplex PCR, and TCRdb's table has in-frame clones only and misses some. Its table records about 51,000 clones. Trimming pared 3 bases from V and 4 bases from J, leaving 13 bases between. The germline CDR1 and CDR2 sequences are MDHEN and SYDVKM. This CDR3 contains 15 residues. Nominal health characterized the donors when sampled, though unrecorded immune exposures were likely. V and J are TRBV28 and TRBJ1-5, with D possibly TRBD1 on 6 matching bases. The material sequenced was PBMCs. This TCR came from a man aged 35 to 55 in good health and CMV-seropositive. CDR3 in amino acids: CASSFAGQRNQPQHF. In nucleotides, the CDR3 is TGTGCCAGCAGTTTCGCCGGACAGCGGAATCAGCCCCAGCATTTT. Supplemented by reference TRBV28 and TRBJ1-5, the full variable domain reads DVKVTQSSRYLVKRTGEKVFLECVQDMDHENMFWYRQDPGLGLRLIYFSYDVKMKEKGDIPEGYSVSREKKERFSLILESASTNQTSMYLCASSFAGQRNQPQHFGDGTRLSIL.